A selection of T cell receptor beta chains follows, all from one sample in a study of T-cell reconstitution after alpha-beta-depleted transplantation in children. Using its own MiXCR run on the PCR reads, TCRdb lists one record per CDR3 protein. The sample lists 500,000 to 650,000 distinct CDR3 sequences, 10% to 15% occurring once. The specimen was PBMCs, mostly from graft donor cells, collected 360 days after TCRalphabeta/CD19-depleted stem cell transplant. The receptor source for this set is a male patient younger than 18 who had a stem cell transplant for acute myeloid leukemia, so the T cells may come from the graft donor. Both conserved end residues are part of each CDR3. The order of the fields is clone size, V gene, J gene, D gene, CDR3 protein, CDR3 DNA. The D gene is left open where the match is weak. Rows may omit the clone size; those that give it use once, few, many or a size class.

abundance: NA; v_gene: TRBV20-1; j_gene: TRBJ2-1; d_gene: NA; CDR3aa: CSALRGYEQFF; CDR3nt: TGCAGTGCCCTAAGGGGCTATGAGCAGTTCTTC
abundance: NA; v_gene: TRBV15; j_gene: TRBJ2-7; d_gene: TRBD1; CDR3aa: CATSRPGQGAREQYF; CDR3nt: TGTGCCACCAGCAGACCCGGACAGGGGGCGAGGGAGCAGTACTTC
abundance: few; v_gene: TRBV12-3/TRBV12-4; j_gene: TRBJ2-1; d_gene: TRBD2; CDR3aa: CASTQLAGENNEQFF; CDR3nt: TGTGCCAGCACCCAGCTAGCGGGAGAGAACAATGAGCAGTTCTTC
abundance: NA; v_gene: TRBV7-2; j_gene: TRBJ2-7; d_gene: TRBD1; CDR3aa: CASSLETGGLYEQYF; CDR3nt: TGTGCCAGCAGCTTAGAGACAGGGGGCCTGTACGAGCAGTACTTC
abundance: few; v_gene: TRBV11-2; j_gene: TRBJ2-7; d_gene: NA; CDR3aa: CASSLVAGRVSYEQYF; CDR3nt: TGTGCCAGCAGCTTAGTGGCGGGTAGAGTTTCCTACGAGCAGTACTTC
abundance: NA; v_gene: TRBV24-1; j_gene: TRBJ2-1; d_gene: NA; CDR3aa: CATSDLGRGEQFF; CDR3nt: TGTGCCACCAGTGATTTAGGAAGGGGGGAACAGTTCTTC
abundance: many; v_gene: TRBV28; j_gene: TRBJ2-1; d_gene: NA; CDR3aa: CASSFPLGGASYNEQFF; CDR3nt: TGTGCCAGCAGTTTTCCCCTGGGGGGCGCGTCCTACAATGAGCAGTTCTTC
abundance: NA; v_gene: TRBV9; j_gene: TRBJ2-5; d_gene: TRBD1; CDR3aa: CASSVGAGGFLETQYF; CDR3nt: TGTGCCAGCAGCGTAGGGGCAGGGGGCTTTTTGGAGACCCAGTACTTC
abundance: NA; v_gene: TRBV5-1; j_gene: TRBJ2-1; d_gene: NA; CDR3aa: CASSPRPPRGISYNEQFF; CDR3nt: TGCGCCAGCAGCCCCAGACCCCCTAGAGGGATTTCCTACAATGAGCAGTTCTTC
abundance: NA; v_gene: TRBV29-1; j_gene: TRBJ2-1; d_gene: TRBD1; CDR3aa: CGGQRGNNEQFF; CDR3nt: TGCGGGGGACAGAGGGGTAACAATGAGCAGTTCTTC
abundance: NA; v_gene: TRBV6-2/TRBV6-3; j_gene: TRBJ2-3; d_gene: TRBD2; CDR3aa: CASSYSKVAGEDTQYF; CDR3nt: TGTGCCAGCAGTTACTCGAAGGTAGCGGGAGAAGATACGCAGTATTTT
abundance: NA; v_gene: TRBV4-2; j_gene: TRBJ2-3; d_gene: TRBD2; CDR3aa: CASSHTVLAGGVTDTQYF; CDR3nt: TGTGCCAGCAGCCACACGGTACTAGCGGGAGGGGTCACAGATACGCAGTATTTT
abundance: NA; v_gene: TRBV4-3; j_gene: TRBJ1-1; d_gene: NA; CDR3aa: CASSQAATQHTEAFF; CDR3nt: TGCGCCAGCAGCCAGGCCGCGACACAGCACACTGAAGCTTTCTTT
abundance: many; v_gene: TRBV20-1; j_gene: TRBJ2-1; d_gene: NA; CDR3aa: CSARDQTGVANEQFF; CDR3nt: TGCAGTGCTAGAGATCAGACGGGAGTAGCCAATGAGCAGTTCTTC
abundance: NA; v_gene: TRBV7-9; j_gene: TRBJ1-4; d_gene: NA; CDR3aa: CASNSGFPNEKLFF; CDR3nt: TGTGCCAGCAACTCAGGGTTTCCAAATGAAAAACTGTTTTTT
abundance: many; v_gene: TRBV7-6; j_gene: TRBJ2-5; d_gene: NA; CDR3aa: CASSLLGLAPRETQYF; CDR3nt: TGTGCCAGCAGCTTACTAGGACTCGCCCCCAGGGAGACCCAGTACTTC